This T cell receptor (beta chain) was retrieved from a study of CD8 T cells in Susac syndrome. Controls matched for sex and age were healthy donors. Roughly 0.45 to 1 ug RNA was reverse transcribed with random hexamers. Multiplex immunoSEQ PCR targeted 54 Vbeta and 13 Jbeta TCR beta segments. TCRdb fed the immunoSEQ multiplex PCR reads into MiXCR, producing one record per CDR3 protein. This sample yields 150,000 to 200,000 distinct CDR3 sequences, of which about 93% are seen a single time; 0.1% belongs to the top ten. The specimen sequenced was CD4+ T cells from PBMCs. This sequence originates from a human donor in good health.

The CDR3 region has the DNA TGTGCCAGCAGCCCCTCACAGGGCGACTATGGCTACACCTTC. It encodes CASSPSQGDYGYTF. This chain uses TRBV3-1 with TRBJ1-2; TRBD1 is a possible D gene (6 bases). CDR1 is LGHDT, CDR2 YNNKEL, per germline (reference sequence). Trimming stripped 4 bases from V and 3 bases from J, with 12 bases between. CDR3 length: 14 residues.